This T cell receptor (beta chain) was sequenced for a study of T cell responses to AZD1222 COVID-19 vaccine. Study results and caveats: Once two AZD1222 doses were given, Spike-specific TCR breadth and depth went up. Sampling captured repertoires only after the peak T cell response. Reportedly, close to half of spike-specific TCRs are directed against unmutated variant regions.

V lost 5 bases and J lost 1; bases outside the gene matches: 4. The CDR3 loop spans 15 amino acids. Germline lookup yields CDR1 SEHNR and CDR2 FQNEAQ (reference sequence). TCRdb's copy holds only in-frame clones and misses some; the assay was immunoSEQ multiplex PCR. The data hold 65,000 to 100,000 clones, with 88% observed a single time. On this clone: Its antigen is as yet unknown.

Pooling covered second doses at about 4 or about 12 weeks. This TCR was sampled from an adult who received the AZD1222 COVID-19 vaccine. The sequenced sample was peripheral blood, obtained 28 days after the second AZD1222 dose. The chain combines TRBV7-9 with TRBJ2-3, with TRBD2 matching 9 bases. The CDR3 DNA is TGTGCCAGCAGCACCTTAGCGGGAGGCACAGATACGCAGTATTTT. This gives the protein CASSTLAGGTDTQYF.